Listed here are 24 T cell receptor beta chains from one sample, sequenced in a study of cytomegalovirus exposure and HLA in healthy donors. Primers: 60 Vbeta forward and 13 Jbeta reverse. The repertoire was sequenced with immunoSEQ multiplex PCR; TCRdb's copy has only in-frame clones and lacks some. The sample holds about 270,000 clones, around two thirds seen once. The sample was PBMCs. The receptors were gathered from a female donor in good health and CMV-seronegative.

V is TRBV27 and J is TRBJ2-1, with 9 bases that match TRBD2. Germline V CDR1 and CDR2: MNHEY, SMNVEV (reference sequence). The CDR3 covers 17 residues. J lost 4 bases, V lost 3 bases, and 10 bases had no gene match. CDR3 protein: CASSFTIAGEAYNEQFF. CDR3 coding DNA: TGTGCCAGCAGTTTTACGATAGCGGGAGAAGCTTACAATGAGCAGTTCTTC.

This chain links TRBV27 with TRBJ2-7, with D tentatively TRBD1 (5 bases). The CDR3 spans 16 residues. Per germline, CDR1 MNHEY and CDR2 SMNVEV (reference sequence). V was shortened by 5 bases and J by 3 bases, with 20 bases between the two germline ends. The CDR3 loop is CASSTSRVGRIYEQYF. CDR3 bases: TGTGCCAGCAGTACGAGCAGGGTTGGAAGAATCTACGAGCAGTACTTC.

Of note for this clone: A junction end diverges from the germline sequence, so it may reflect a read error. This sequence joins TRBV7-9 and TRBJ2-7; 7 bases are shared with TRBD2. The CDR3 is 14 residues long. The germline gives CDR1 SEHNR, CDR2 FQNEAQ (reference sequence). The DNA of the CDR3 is TGTGCCAGCAGCTTCGGGGCGGAAGCGGGGCCTCAGAACTTC. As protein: CASSFGAEAGPQNF.

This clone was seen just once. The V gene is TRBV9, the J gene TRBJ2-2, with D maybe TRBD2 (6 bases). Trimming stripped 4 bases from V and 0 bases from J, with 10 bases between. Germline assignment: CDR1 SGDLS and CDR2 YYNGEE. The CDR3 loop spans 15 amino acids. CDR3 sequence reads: CASSISGSNTGELFF. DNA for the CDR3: TGTGCCAGCAGCATAAGCGGGTCGAACACCGGGGAGCTGTTTTTT.

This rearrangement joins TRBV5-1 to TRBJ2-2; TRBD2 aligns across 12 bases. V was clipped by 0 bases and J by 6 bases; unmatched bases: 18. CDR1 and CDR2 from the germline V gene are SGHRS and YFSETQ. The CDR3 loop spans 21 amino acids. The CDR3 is CASSLAPGHSQASGRAGELFF. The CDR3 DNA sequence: TGCGCCAGCAGCTTGGCCCCGGGACACAGTCAAGCTAGCGGGAGGGCCGGGGAGCTGTTTTTT.

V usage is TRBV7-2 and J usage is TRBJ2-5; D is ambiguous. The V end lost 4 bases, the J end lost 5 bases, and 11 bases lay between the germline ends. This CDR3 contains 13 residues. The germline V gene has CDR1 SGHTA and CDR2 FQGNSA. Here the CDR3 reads CASSSYFAETQYF. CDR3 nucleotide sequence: TGTGCCAGCAGCTCCTACTTCGCGGAGACCCAGTACTTC.

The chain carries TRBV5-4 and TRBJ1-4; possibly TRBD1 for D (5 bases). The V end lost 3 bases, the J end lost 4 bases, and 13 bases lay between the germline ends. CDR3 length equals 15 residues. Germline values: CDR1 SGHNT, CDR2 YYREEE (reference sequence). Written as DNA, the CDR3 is TGTGCCAGCAGCTCGGGACGGGAGGGTAATGAAAAACTGTTTTTT. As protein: CASSSGREGNEKLFF.

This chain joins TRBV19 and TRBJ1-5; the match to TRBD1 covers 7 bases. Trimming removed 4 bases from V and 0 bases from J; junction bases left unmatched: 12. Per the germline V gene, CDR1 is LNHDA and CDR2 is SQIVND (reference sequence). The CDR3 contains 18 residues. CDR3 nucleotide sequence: TGTGCCAGTAGTACCGACAGGGAGATCACGGGTAGCAATCAGCCCCAGCATTTT. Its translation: CASSTDREITGSNQPQHF.

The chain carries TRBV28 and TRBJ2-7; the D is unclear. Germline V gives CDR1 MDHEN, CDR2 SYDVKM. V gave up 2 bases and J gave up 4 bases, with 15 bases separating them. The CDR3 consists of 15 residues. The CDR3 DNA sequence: TGTGCCAGCAGTTTAAGTATCCCTGGCAGATACGAGCAGTACTTC. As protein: CASSLSIPGRYEQYF.

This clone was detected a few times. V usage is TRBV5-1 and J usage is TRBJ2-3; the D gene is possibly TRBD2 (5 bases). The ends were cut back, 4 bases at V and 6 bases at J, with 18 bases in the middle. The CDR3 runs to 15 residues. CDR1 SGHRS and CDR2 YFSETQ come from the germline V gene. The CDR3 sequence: CASSPVGGGWDTQYF. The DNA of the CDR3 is TGCGCCAGCAGCCCCGTGGGCGGCGGGTGGGATACGCAGTATTTT.

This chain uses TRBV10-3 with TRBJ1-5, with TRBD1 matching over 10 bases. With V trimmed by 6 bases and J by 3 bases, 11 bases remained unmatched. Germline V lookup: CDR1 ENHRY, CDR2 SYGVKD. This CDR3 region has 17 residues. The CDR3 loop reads CAISKSTGTGANQPQHF. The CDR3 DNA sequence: TGTGCCATCAGCAAAAGTACCGGGACAGGGGCCAATCAGCCCCAGCATTTT.

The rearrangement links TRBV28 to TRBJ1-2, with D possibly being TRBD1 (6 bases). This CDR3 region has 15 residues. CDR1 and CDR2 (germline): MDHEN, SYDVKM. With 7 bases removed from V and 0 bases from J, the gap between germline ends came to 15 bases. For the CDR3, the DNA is TGTGCCAGCATCTACCGGGACACCTCTAACTATGGCTACACCTTC. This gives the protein CASIYRDTSNYGYTF.

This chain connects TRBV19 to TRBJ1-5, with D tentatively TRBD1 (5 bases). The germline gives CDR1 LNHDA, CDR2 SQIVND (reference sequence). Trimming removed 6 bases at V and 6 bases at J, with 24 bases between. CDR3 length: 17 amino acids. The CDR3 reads CASRPPPGSGGGQPQHF. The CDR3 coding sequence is TGTGCCAGTAGACCCCCGCCGGGGTCCGGGGGGGGTCAGCCCCAGCATTTT.

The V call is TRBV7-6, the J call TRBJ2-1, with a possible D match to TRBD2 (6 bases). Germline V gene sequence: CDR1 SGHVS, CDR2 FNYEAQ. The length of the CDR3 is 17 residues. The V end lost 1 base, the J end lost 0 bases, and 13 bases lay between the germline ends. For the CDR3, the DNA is TGTGCCAGCAGCTTAGGACTAGTGCCCGGCTCCTACAATGAGCAGTTCTTC. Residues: CASSLGLVPGSYNEQFF.

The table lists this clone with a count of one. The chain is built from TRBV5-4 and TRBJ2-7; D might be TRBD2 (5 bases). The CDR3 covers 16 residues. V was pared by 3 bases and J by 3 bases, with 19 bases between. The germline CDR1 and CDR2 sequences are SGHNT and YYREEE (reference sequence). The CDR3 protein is CASSSLTKNDFYEQYF. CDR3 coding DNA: TGTGCCAGCAGCTCCTTGACTAAAAACGACTTCTACGAGCAGTACTTC.

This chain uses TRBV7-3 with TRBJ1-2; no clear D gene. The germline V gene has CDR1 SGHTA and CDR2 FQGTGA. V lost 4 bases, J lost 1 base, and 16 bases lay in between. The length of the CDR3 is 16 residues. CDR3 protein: CASSSAADWVNYGYTF. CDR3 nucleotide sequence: TGTGCCAGCAGCTCCGCTGCGGACTGGGTTAACTATGGCTACACCTTC.

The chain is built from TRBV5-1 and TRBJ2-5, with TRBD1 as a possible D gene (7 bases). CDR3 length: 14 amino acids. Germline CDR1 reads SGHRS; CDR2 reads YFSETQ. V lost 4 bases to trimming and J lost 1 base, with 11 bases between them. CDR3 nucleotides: TGCGCCAGCAGCCCAGGGGGGACCCAAGAGACCCAGTACTTC. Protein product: CASSPGGTQETQYF.

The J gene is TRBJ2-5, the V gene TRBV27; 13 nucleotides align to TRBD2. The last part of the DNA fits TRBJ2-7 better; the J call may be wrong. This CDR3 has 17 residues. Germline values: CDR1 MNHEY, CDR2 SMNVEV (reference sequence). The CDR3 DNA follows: TGTGCCAGCAGTTTAATGTTCGGACTAGCGGGAGTCAACGAGCAGTACTTC. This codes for CASSLMFGLAGVNEQYF.

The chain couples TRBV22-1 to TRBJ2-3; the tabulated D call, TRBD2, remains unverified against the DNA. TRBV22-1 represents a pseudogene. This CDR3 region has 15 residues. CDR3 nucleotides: TGTCCTGGGAGCGCAACTAGCGCACTCACAGATACGCAGTATTTT. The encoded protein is CPGSATSALTDTQYF.

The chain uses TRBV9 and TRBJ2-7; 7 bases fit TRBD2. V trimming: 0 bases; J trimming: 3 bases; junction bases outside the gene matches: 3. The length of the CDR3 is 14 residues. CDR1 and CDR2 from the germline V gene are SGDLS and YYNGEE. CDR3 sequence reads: CASSVGGSNYEQYF. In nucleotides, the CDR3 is TGTGCCAGCAGCGTAGGCGGGAGTAACTACGAGCAGTACTTC.

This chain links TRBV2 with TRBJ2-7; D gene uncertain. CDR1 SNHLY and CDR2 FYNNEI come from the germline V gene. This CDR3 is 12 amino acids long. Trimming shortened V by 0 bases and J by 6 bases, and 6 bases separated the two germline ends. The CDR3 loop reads CASSEARGEQYF. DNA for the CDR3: TGTGCCAGCAGTGAAGCGCGCGGCGAGCAGTACTTC.

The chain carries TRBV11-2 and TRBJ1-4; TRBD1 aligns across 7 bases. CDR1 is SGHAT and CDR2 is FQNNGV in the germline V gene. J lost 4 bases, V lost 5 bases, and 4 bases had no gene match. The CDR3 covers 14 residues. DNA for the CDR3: TGTGCCAGCAGCCGGGACAGCCTTAATGAAAAACTGTTTTTT. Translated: CASSRDSLNEKLFF.

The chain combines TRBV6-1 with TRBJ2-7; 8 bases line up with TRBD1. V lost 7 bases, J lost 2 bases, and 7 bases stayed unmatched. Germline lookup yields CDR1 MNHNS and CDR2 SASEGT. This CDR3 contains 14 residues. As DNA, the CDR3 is TGTGCCAGCAAGGATCGACAGGGGACCTACGAGCAGTACTTC. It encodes CASKDRQGTYEQYF.

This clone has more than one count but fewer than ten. The CDR3 sequence: CASSLPLGGYNEQFF. The CDR3 DNA reads as TGTGCCAGCAGCCTCCCACTAGGAGGGTACAATGAGCAGTTCTTC. J is TRBJ2-1 and V is TRBV7-6; a possible D gene is TRBD2 (6 bases). Between the trimmed V and J ends, which lost 5 bases and 4 bases, there was a span of 15 bases. The CDR3 extends over 15 amino acids. The germline CDR1 and CDR2 sequences are SGHVS and FNYEAQ.